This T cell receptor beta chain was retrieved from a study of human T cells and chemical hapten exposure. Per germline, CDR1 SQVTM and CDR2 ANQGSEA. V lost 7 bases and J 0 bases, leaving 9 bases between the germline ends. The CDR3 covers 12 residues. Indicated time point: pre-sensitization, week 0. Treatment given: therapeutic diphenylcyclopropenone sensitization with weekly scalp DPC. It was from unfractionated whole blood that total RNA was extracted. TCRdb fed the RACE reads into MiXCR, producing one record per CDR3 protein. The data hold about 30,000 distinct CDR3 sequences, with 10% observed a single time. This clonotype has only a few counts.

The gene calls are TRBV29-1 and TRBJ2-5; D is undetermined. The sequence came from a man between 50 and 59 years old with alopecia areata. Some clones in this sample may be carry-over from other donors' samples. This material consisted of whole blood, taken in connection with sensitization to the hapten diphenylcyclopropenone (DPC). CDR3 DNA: TGCAGCGCCCGCGGTCACCAAGAGACCCAGTACTTC. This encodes CSARGHQETQYF.